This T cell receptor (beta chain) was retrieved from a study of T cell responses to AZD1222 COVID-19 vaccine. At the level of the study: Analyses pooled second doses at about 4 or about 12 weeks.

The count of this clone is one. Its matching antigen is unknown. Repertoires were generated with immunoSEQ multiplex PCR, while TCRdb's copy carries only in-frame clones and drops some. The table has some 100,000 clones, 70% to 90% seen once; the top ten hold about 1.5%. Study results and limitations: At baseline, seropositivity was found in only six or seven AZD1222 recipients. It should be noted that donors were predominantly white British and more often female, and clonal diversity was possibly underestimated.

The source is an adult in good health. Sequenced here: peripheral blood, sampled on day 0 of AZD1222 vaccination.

CDR3: CASKGGPNTGELFF. In DNA form, the CDR3 reads TGTGCCAGCAAAGGGGGCCCCAACACCGGGGAGCTGTTTTTT. The V and J genes are TRBV7-3 and TRBJ2-2, with 7 bases matching TRBD1. Germline V gene lookup returns CDR1 SGHTA and CDR2 FQGTGA. J was trimmed by 2 bases and V by 7 bases; bases with no gene match: 4. The CDR3 spans 14 residues. The full variable domain, completed using reference TRBV7-3 and TRBJ2-2, is GAGVSQTPSNKVTEKGKYVELRCDPISGHTALYWYRQSLGQGPEFLIYFQGTGAADDSGLPNDRFFAVRPEGSVSTLKIQRTERGDSAVYLCASKGGPNTGELFFGEGSRLTVL.